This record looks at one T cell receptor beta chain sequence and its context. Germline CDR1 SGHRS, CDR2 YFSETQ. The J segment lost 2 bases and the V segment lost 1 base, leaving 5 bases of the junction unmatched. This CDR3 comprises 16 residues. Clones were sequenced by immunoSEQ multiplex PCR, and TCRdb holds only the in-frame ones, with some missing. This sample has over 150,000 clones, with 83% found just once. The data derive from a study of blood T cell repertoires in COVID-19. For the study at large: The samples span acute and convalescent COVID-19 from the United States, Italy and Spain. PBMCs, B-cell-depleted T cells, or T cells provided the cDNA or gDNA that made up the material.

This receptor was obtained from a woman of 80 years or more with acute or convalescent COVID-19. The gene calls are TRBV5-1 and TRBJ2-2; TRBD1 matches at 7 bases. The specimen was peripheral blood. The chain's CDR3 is CASSLLGTDNTGELFF. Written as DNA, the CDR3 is TGCGCCAGCAGCTTGCTGGGGACAGATAACACCGGGGAGCTGTTTTTT.